The 18 T cell receptor beta chains below were found in one sample sequenced in a study of healthy donors' naive CD4 and CD8 T cells. Each TCR library used around 500 ng of total RNA and a linear amplification protocol. TCRdb recomputed calls from the reads with MiXCR, one row per CDR3 protein. The sample lists roughly 200,000 distinct CDR3 sequences; about 74% were seen once. What was sequenced was naive CD4+ and CD8+ T cells sorted from blood, pooled from several donors. The receptors shown here come from a pool of human donors in good health; the sample pools cells from several healthy donors.

The CDR3 coding sequence is TGCAGCGTTGGGACGCCCGAGCAGTACTTC. This codes for CSVGTPEQYF. The chain is built from TRBV29-1 and TRBJ2-7; D gene uncertain. CDR1 and CDR2 from the germline V gene are SQVTM and ANQGSEA. CDR3 size: 10 residues. Trimming stripped 4 bases from V and 6 bases from J, with 7 bases between.

The chain recombines TRBV7-2 with TRBJ2-7, with D possibly matching TRBD2 (5 bases). V lost 5 bases and J 3 bases, leaving 11 bases between the germline ends. CDR1 is SGHTA, CDR2 FQGNSA, per germline. This CDR3 region has 13 residues. The CDR3 region is CASSPGLNYEQYF. The CDR3 DNA is TGTGCCAGCAGCCCCGGACTGAACTACGAGCAGTACTTC.

This chain joins TRBV29-1 and TRBJ2-1, with TRBD2 matching 7 bases. The germline gives CDR1 SQVTM, CDR2 ANQGSEA. V was pared by 6 bases and J by 6 bases, with 8 bases of the junction left unmatched. This CDR3 spans 13 amino acids. CDR3 nucleotides: TGCAGCGTCTACGGGAGGAGGGGCAATGAGCAGTTCTTC. Translation: CSVYGRRGNEQFF.

V gene TRBV7-8 combines with J gene TRBJ1-2; the D gene is possibly TRBD1 (5 bases). The CDR3 covers 13 residues. V shed 3 bases and J shed 6 bases, with 11 bases lying between them. The germline CDR1 and CDR2 sequences are SGHVS and FQNEAQ. CDR3 sequence (DNA): TGTGCCAGCAGCTTGGAACAGGACGATGGCTACACCTTC. Residues: CASSLEQDDGYTF.

This rearrangement joins TRBV29-1 to TRBJ2-5; D not resolved. The CDR3 totals 14 residues. V shed 2 bases and J shed 2 bases, with 12 bases lying between them. Germline CDR1 SQVTM, CDR2 ANQGSEA. The CDR3 is CSVEKPRPQETQYF. DNA of the CDR3: TGCAGCGTTGAAAAACCTCGGCCACAAGAGACCCAGTACTTC.

This sequence joins TRBV29-1 and TRBJ2-3; no firm D call. CDR1 is SQVTM and CDR2 is ANQGSEA in the germline V gene. The length of the CDR3 is 15 residues. V was shortened by 1 base and J by 0 bases, with 11 bases between the two germline ends. The CDR3 loop reads CSVEGHSLSTDTQYF. In nucleotides, the CDR3 is TGCAGCGTTGAAGGGCACAGTTTAAGCACAGATACGCAGTATTTT.

This chain uses TRBV5-4 with TRBJ2-1, with TRBD1 as a possible D gene (6 bases). Germline-derived CDR1 and CDR2 are SGHNT and YYREEE (reference sequence). The CDR3 covers 15 residues. Trimming took 6 bases from V and 7 from J, leaving 20 bases between them. The CDR3 here is CASTYFTGTKNEQFF. DNA for the CDR3: TGTGCCAGCACCTATTTTACCGGGACAAAGAATGAGCAGTTCTTC. Full variable domain (outside the CDR3, taken from reference TRBV5-4 and TRBJ2-1): ETGVTQSPTHLIKTRGQQVTLRCSSQSGHNTVSWYQQALGQGPQFIFQYYREEENGRGNFPPRFSGLQFPNYSSELNVNALELDDSALYLCASTYFTGTKNEQFFGPGTRLTVL.

The chain employs TRBV30 and TRBJ2-7; TRBD2 is a possible D gene (6 bases). V lost 4 bases and J 3 bases, leaving 10 bases between the germline ends. This CDR3 has 12 amino acids. The germline V gene encodes CDR1 GTSNPN and CDR2 SVGIG (reference sequence). The CDR3 loop is CAWNAGHYEQYF. The DNA for the CDR3 is TGTGCCTGGAATGCGGGGCACTACGAGCAGTACTTC.

The chain has TRBV21-1 and TRBJ2-7; the table's D gene call, TRBD2, was not cross checked with the DNA. TRBV21-1 is described as a pseudogene. The CDR3 is 16 amino acids. The CDR3: CASSKVRTRIECEQYF. The CDR3 DNA reads as TGTGCCAGCAGCAAAGTTAGGACTAGAATCGAATGCGAGCAGTACTTC.

The gene calls are TRBV29-1 and TRBJ2-1; 8 bases map to TRBD2. The CDR3 sequence is 13 residues long. With V trimmed by 4 bases and J by 4 bases, 3 bases remained unmatched. Germline V gene data show CDR1 as SQVTM and CDR2 as ANQGSEA. The DNA for the CDR3 is TGCAGCGTTGGACAGCGGGAGTACAATGAGCAGTTCTTC. Translated: CSVGQREYNEQFF.

The J gene is TRBJ2-7, the V gene TRBV29-1, with 8 bases identical to TRBD2. Germline values: CDR1 SQVTM, CDR2 ANQGSEA. Trimming at V came to 5 bases and at J to 6 bases, leaving 9 bases not matched to a gene. CDR3 length equals 13 residues. This chain's CDR3 is CSVSGTSVGEQYV. The CDR3 region has the DNA TGCAGCGTTTCCGGGACTAGTGTAGGCGAGCAGTACGTC.

The table lists this clonotype with a few counts. The V call is TRBV30, the J call TRBJ2-7; TRBD1 or TRBD2 may be the D gene (5 bases each). The CDR3 spans 18 residues. CDR1 GTSNPN and CDR2 SVGIG come from the germline V gene (reference sequence). V shed 1 base and J shed 4 bases, with 26 bases lying between them. This CDR3 reads CAWSGRGSRLNRLYEQYF. For the CDR3, the DNA is TGTGCCTGGAGTGGAAGGGGAAGTAGACTAAACAGGTTGTACGAGCAGTACTTC. Based on the CDR3 plus reference TRBV30 and TRBJ2-7, the full variable domain is SQTIHQWPATLVQPVGSPLSLECTVEGTSNPNLYWYRQAAGRGLQLLFYSVGIGQISSEVPQNLSASRPQDRQFILSSKKLLLSDSGFYLCAWSGRGSRLNRLYEQYFGPGTRLTVT.

This chain connects TRBV20-1 to TRBJ1-2; 7 bases fit TRBD1. The CDR3 covers 14 residues. V lost 1 base and J lost 5; bases outside the gene matches: 7. Germline loops: CDR1 DFQATT, CDR2 SNEGSKA (reference sequence). The chain's CDR3 is CSARARDSYYGYTF. CDR3 in DNA: TGCAGTGCTAGAGCCCGGGACAGTTATTATGGCTACACCTTC.

The J gene is TRBJ1-5, the V gene TRBV29-1, with D unresolved. Looked up from germline, CDR1 is SQVTM and CDR2 is ANQGSEA. This CDR3 is 13 amino acids long. The V gene lost 3 bases and the J gene lost 4 bases, with 10 bases spanning the gap. The CDR3 region is CSVEDEGNQPQHF. CDR3 bases: TGCAGCGTTGAGGACGAGGGTAATCAGCCCCAGCATTTT.

V usage is TRBV2 and J usage is TRBJ2-1; 7 positions match TRBD2. The CDR3 spans 16 residues. J gave up 3 bases and V 2 bases, and 7 bases lay outside the gene matches. The V gene's germline CDR1 is SNHLY and CDR2 FYNNEI. The CDR3 is CASSESLAVFYNEQFF. DNA for the CDR3: TGTGCCAGCAGTGAATCCCTAGCGGTATTCTACAATGAGCAGTTCTTC.

This sequence joins TRBV27 and TRBJ2-1; D gene uncertain. The germline CDR1 and CDR2 sequences are MNHEY and SMNVEV (reference sequence). V dropped 2 bases and J dropped 4 bases, with 12 bases sitting between them. This CDR3 contains 15 residues. Here the CDR3 reads CASSLGQATYNEQFF. The CDR3 DNA reads as TGTGCCAGCAGTTTAGGCCAGGCAACGTACAATGAGCAGTTCTTC.

The chain couples TRBV5-6 to TRBJ2-6; TRBD1 might be the D (6 bases). The CDR3 loop spans 15 amino acids. CDR1 SGHDT and CDR2 YYEEEE come from the germline V gene. V was trimmed by 4 bases and J by 3 bases, leaving 11 bases between them. This CDR3 reads CASSTGTSGANVLTF. Here the CDR3 DNA reads TGTGCCAGCAGCACCGGGACAAGTGGGGCCAACGTCCTGACTTTC.

The chain joins TRBV6-5 to TRBJ1-5; the match to TRBD1 covers 10 bases. With V trimmed by 0 bases and J by 4 bases, 0 bases remained unmatched. Germline-derived CDR1 and CDR2 are MNHEY and SVGAGI. This CDR3 is 15 amino acids long. The CDR3 sequence is CASSYSGQGNQPQHF. The DNA for the CDR3 is TGTGCCAGCAGTTACTCGGGACAGGGGAATCAGCCCCAGCATTTT.